Listed here are 32 T cell receptor beta chains from one sample, sequenced in a study of blood T cells in healthy people across ages. A second PCR, run for about 7 to 12 cycles, used a sample-barcoded 5' primer plus a J-beta primer mix. TCRdb re-analysed the 5' RACE reads in MiXCR, keeping a single row per CDR3 protein. The data show 250,000 to 300,000 distinct CDR3 sequences, roughly 29% seen once. Specimen: blood. Receptors were obtained from a woman in her sixties or seventies in good health.

A word on this clonotype: A read error may be the cause here, since a much bigger clone is one base away. This rearrangement joins TRBV28 to TRBJ2-3, with D unresolved. CDR3 size: 13 residues. Germline loops: CDR1 MDHEN, CDR2 SYDVKM. Trimming shortened V by 5 bases and J by 7 bases, and 13 bases separated the two germline ends. CDR3 loop: CASSPRVVHTQYF. CDR3 sequence (DNA): TGTGCCAGCAGTCCCAGAGTTGTACATACGCAGTATTTT.

The gene calls are TRBV20-1 and TRBJ1-2; 7 positions match TRBD1. CDR3 length: 15 residues. Germline CDR1 reads DFQATT; CDR2 reads SNEGSKA (reference sequence). J was trimmed by 5 bases and V by 0 bases; bases with no gene match: 9. The chain's CDR3 is CSARDPGQRTYGYTF. In nucleotides, the CDR3 is TGCAGTGCTAGAGATCCGGGACAGCGTACGTATGGCTACACCTTC.

This clonotype was detected many times. This rearrangement joins TRBV7-2 to TRBJ2-7; 10 bases are shared with TRBD2. CDR3 size: 16 residues. Germline V gene lookup returns CDR1 SGHTA and CDR2 FQGNSA. Trimming at V came to 4 bases and at J to 4 bases, leaving 10 bases not matched to a gene. This CDR3 is CASSSQSGTSAYEQYF. The CDR3 DNA reads as TGTGCCAGCAGCTCGCAGTCCGGGACTAGCGCATACGAGCAGTACTTC. The whole variable domain, filled in from reference TRBV7-2 and TRBJ2-7, reads GAGVSQSPSNKVTEKGKDVELRCDPISGHTALYWYRQSLGQGLEFLIYFQGNSAPDKSGLPSDRFSAERTGGSVSTLTIQRTQQEDSAVYLCASSSQSGTSAYEQYFGPGTRLTVT.

This clonotype has just a few counts. A read error may be the cause here, since a much bigger clone is one base away. The rearrangement joins TRBV7-9 to TRBJ1-1; the D gene is possibly TRBD1 (6 bases). This CDR3 contains 14 residues. CDR1 is SEHNR, CDR2 FQNEAQ, per germline (reference sequence). CDR3 nucleotide sequence: TGTTCCAGCGTACCGGGGGCACAGGGTTTAGAAGCTTTCTTT. The encoded protein is CSSVPGAQGLEAFF. Filled out from reference TRBV7-9 and TRBJ1-1, the complete variable domain reads DTGVSQNPRHKITKRGQNVTFRCDPISEHNRLYWYRQTLGQGPEFLTYFQNEAQLEKSRLLSDRFSAERPKGSFSTLEIQRTEQGDSAMYLCSSVPGAQGLEAFFGQGTRLTVV.

This clonotype was recorded only once. The genes are TRBV12-3 or TRBV12-4 and TRBJ1-1; D is unresolved. Deletions cut 5 bases from V and 2 bases from J, with 18 bases between. The CDR3 sequence is 16 residues long. CDR3 DNA: TGTGCCAGCAGTCGCCCGTTGGGAGGAGCCAACACTGAAGCTTTCTTT. Protein sequence: CASSRPLGGANTEAFF.

The chain joins TRBV12-3 or TRBV12-4 to TRBJ1-1, with 10 positions matching TRBD1. V shed 5 bases and J 4 bases; nucleotides not matched to a gene: 4. The CDR3 spans 14 residues. The DNA for the CDR3 is TGTGCCAGCAGTCCAAGGACAGGGGGCACTGAAGCTTTCTTT. Its protein product is CASSPRTGGTEAFF.

V usage is TRBV6-2 or TRBV6-3 and J usage is TRBJ2-5; D not certain. The DNA end is a closer match to TRBJ2-7, so the J assignment may be wrong. The length of the CDR3 is 14 residues. Germline loops: CDR1 MNHEY, CDR2 SVGEGT. The CDR3 DNA follows: TGTGCCAGCAGTTACTCGACACTTACCTACGAGCAGTACTTC. Translation gives CASSYSTLTYEQYF.

V usage is TRBV5-1 and J usage is TRBJ1-2, with D unresolved. V lost 0 bases and J 0 bases, leaving 9 bases between the germline ends. Per germline, CDR1 SGHRS and CDR2 YFSETQ. This CDR3 region has 15 residues. The CDR3 DNA reads TGCGCCAGCAGCTTGGAACGGAGAGCTAACTATGGCTACACCTTC. It yields the protein CASSLERRANYGYTF.

The chain recombines TRBV7-2 with TRBJ2-3, with D perhaps TRBD2 (5 bases). V was clipped by 1 base and J by 2 bases, with 10 bases between them. Germline V gene sequence: CDR1 SGHTA, CDR2 FQGNSA. CDR3 length: 15 residues. The CDR3 sequence is CASSLGGLNTDTQYF. CDR3 nucleotides: TGTGCCAGCAGCTTAGGCGGACTTAACACAGATACGCAGTATTTT.

This clonotype appeared a few times. A read error may account for a junction end that differs from germline. The chain joins TRBV7-8 to TRBJ2-1, with TRBD1 identical over 9 bases. CDR1 SGHVS and CDR2 FQNEAQ come from the germline V gene. The CDR3 is 15 amino acids. The CDR3: CASSFRTGVGNVQFF. The CDR3 DNA reads TGTGCCAGCAGCTTCAGGACAGGGGTCGGCAATGTGCAGTTCTTC.

The chain couples TRBV5-1 to TRBJ1-1; no clear D. V gave up 0 bases and J gave up 1 base, with 7 bases separating them. Germline assignment: CDR1 SGHRS and CDR2 YFSETQ. The CDR3 extends over 14 amino acids. The CDR3 DNA follows: TGCGCCAGCAGCTTGGAAACGGGGAACACTGAAGCTTTCTTT. Amino acid sequence: CASSLETGNTEAFF.

This clonotype was counted a few times. The V and J genes are TRBV4-3 and TRBJ1-4; D gene ambiguous. V gave up 0 bases and J gave up 2 bases, with 7 bases separating them. Germline V gene lookup returns CDR1 LGHNA and CDR2 YSLEER. The CDR3 has 15 residues. This CDR3 is CASSQEGSTNEKLFF. DNA of the CDR3: TGCGCCAGCAGCCAAGAAGGCAGCACTAATGAAAAACTGTTTTTT.

This chain links TRBV4-1 with TRBJ2-5; 9 bases are shared with TRBD1. The tail of the sequence fits TRBJ2-7 better, so the J call may be wrong. CDR1 is MGHRA, CDR2 YSYEKL, per germline. The CDR3 is 17 amino acids. In nucleotides, the CDR3 is TGCGCCAGCAGCCAAGGGGGGACAGGGCCAACATTCTACGAGCAGTACTTC. Residues: CASSQGGTGPTFYEQYF.

The chain uses TRBV19 and TRBJ2-5; D unresolved. The assigned J gene may be wrong: the sequence end matches TRBJ2-1 better. The length of the CDR3 is 12 residues. Germline V CDR1 and CDR2: LNHDA, SQIVND (reference sequence). DNA for the CDR3: TGTGCCAGTAGTAAGCCAGGTAGGGAGCAGTTCTTC. This sequence encodes CASSKPGREQFF.

V gene TRBV11-1 combines with J gene TRBJ2-7; D remains unclear. Trimming took 1 base from V and 2 from J, leaving 9 bases between them. The germline V gene encodes CDR1 SGHAT and CDR2 FQDESV (reference sequence). There are 14 residues in the CDR3. The CDR3 loop reads CASSLGTEAYEQYF. Written as DNA, the CDR3 is TGTGCCAGCAGCTTAGGAACAGAGGCCTACGAGCAGTACTTC. Based on the CDR3 plus reference TRBV11-1 and TRBJ2-7, the full variable domain is EAEVAQSPRYKITEKSQAVAFWCDPISGHATLYWYRQILGQGPELLVQFQDESVVDDSQLPKDRFSAERLKGVDSTLKIQPAELGDSAMYLCASSLGTEAYEQYFGPGTRLTVT.

The CDR3 sequence is CASSMIAGLTDTQYF. The CDR3 DNA follows: TGTGCCAGCAGTATGATAGCGGGCCTTACAGATACGCAGTATTTT. The chain links TRBV5-6 to TRBJ2-3; 7 bases are shared with TRBD2. Germline-derived CDR1 and CDR2 are SGHDT and YYEEEE. Trimming cost V 5 bases and J 3 bases; bases outside gene matches: 9. The length of the CDR3 is 15 residues.

The genes are TRBV7-9 and TRBJ1-6; tentatively, D is TRBD1 (5 bases). The CDR3 has 14 residues. Deletions cut 5 bases from V and 13 bases from J, with 18 bases between. Germline V gene sequence: CDR1 SEHNR, CDR2 FQNEAQ (reference sequence). The CDR3 nucleotides read TGTGCCAGCAGCCCATCAGGGCCGCATAATCCCCTCCACTTT. Translation gives CASSPSGPHNPLHF.

The chain uses TRBV18 and TRBJ2-1; 9 bases fit TRBD1. V lost 3 bases and J lost 14; bases outside the gene matches: 2. In germline, CDR1 is KGHSH, CDR2 LQKENI. The CDR3 contains 11 residues. CDR3 nucleotide sequence: TGTGCCAGCTCACCCGACAGGGGGAAGTTCTTC. This gives the protein CASSPDRGKFF. Looking up the rest from reference TRBV18 and TRBJ2-1 gives the full variable domain: NAGVMQNPRHLVRRRGQEARLRCSPMKGHSHVYWYRQLPEEGLKFMVYLQKENIIDESGMPKERFSAEFPKEGPSILRIQQVVRGDSAAYFCASSPDRGKFFGPGTRLTVL.

This clonotype was seen a handful of times. The genes are TRBV29-1 and TRBJ1-2; no firm D call. The CDR3 consists of 12 residues. The germline CDR1 and CDR2 sequences are SQVTM and ANQGSEA. V lost 4 bases, J lost 8 bases, and 14 bases lay in between. The chain's CDR3 is CSVASLREGYTF. The CDR3 region has the DNA TGCAGCGTTGCGTCCCTTAGGGAGGGCTACACCTTC.

On this clonotype: At one end, the junction sequence differs from germline, possibly due to a read error. The rearrangement links TRBV29-1 to TRBJ2-7; 13 nucleotides align to TRBD2. Germline V gives CDR1 SQVTM, CDR2 ANQGSEA. CDR3 length equals 14 residues. CDR3 DNA: TGCAGCGCCGCGACTAGCGGGAGGTACAATGAGCAGCTCTTC. Encoded protein: CSAATSGRYNEQLF.

The chain couples TRBV20-1 to TRBJ1-5; 8 nucleotides align to TRBD1. The CDR3 length is 14 residues. The V and J ends lost 6 bases and 7 bases, in that order; junction bases with no gene match: 11. Germline V CDR1 and CDR2: DFQATT, SNEGSKA (reference sequence). In DNA form, the CDR3 reads TGCAGTGCCTGGGTACAGGGGGTGCCGCAGCCCCAGCATTTT. Translating gives CSAWVQGVPQPQHF.

This clonotype was found a few times. J is TRBJ1-5 and V is TRBV20-1, with D perhaps TRBD1 (5 bases). Trimming removed 5 bases at V and 7 bases at J, with 15 bases between. The CDR3 spans 13 residues. In germline, CDR1 is DFQATT, CDR2 SNEGSKA (reference sequence). The chain's CDR3 is CSAAPGGRQPQHF. The CDR3 DNA sequence: TGCAGTGCTGCCCCTGGGGGACGGCAGCCCCAGCATTTT.

The V and J genes are TRBV11-2 and TRBJ2-4, with D unresolved. Trimming took off 4 bases at V and 2 bases at J, with 9 bases between the two ends. The germline V gene has CDR1 SGHAT and CDR2 FQNNGV. This CDR3 is built from 14 residues. CDR3 residues: CASSYSGTKNIQYF. CDR3 bases: TGTGCCAGCAGCTATTCTGGTACCAAAAACATTCAGTACTTC.

This clonotype was seen ten or more times. The gene calls are TRBV28 and TRBJ2-2, with TRBD1 matching over 7 bases. The CDR3 has 14 amino acids. The germline gives CDR1 MDHEN, CDR2 SYDVKM. V lost 6 bases to trimming and J lost 0 bases; unmatched junction nucleotides: 1. In DNA form, the CDR3 reads TGTGCCAGCAGAACAGGGGCGAACACCGGGGAGCTGTTTTTT. Residues: CASRTGANTGELFF. Full variable domain (remainder filled in from reference TRBV28 and TRBJ2-2): DVKVTQSSRYLVKRTGEKVFLECVQDMDHENMFWYRQDPGLGLRLIYFSYDVKMKEKGDIPEGYSVSREKKERFSLILESASTNQTSMYLCASRTGANTGELFFGEGSRLTVL.

The CDR3 loop is CAIGTEEREWGEQFF. Written as DNA, the CDR3 is TGTGCCATCGGGACGGAGGAGCGGGAGTGGGGTGAGCAGTTCTTC. V and J are TRBV10-3 and TRBJ2-1, with 8 bases aligning to TRBD2. Per germline, CDR1 ENHRY and CDR2 SYGVKD. The CDR3 covers 15 residues. V was clipped by 8 bases and J by 9 bases; unmatched bases: 15.

There are many counts of this clonotype. This rearrangement joins TRBV28 to TRBJ1-4; 9 bases fit TRBD1. This CDR3 is 14 amino acids long. Germline loops: CDR1 MDHEN, CDR2 SYDVKM. The J segment lost 8 bases and the V segment lost 8 bases, leaving 9 bases of the junction unmatched. In DNA form, the CDR3 reads TGTGCCAGCCGTCCGGGACAGGGTGGGGAAAAACTGTTTTTT. This translates into CASRPGQGGEKLFF.

The genes are TRBV6-2 or TRBV6-3 and TRBJ2-1; 7 nucleotides line up with TRBD2. The ends lost 6 bases at V and 0 bases at J; junction bases unmatched: 11. This CDR3 is 17 amino acids long. Germline CDR1 and CDR2: MNHEY and SVGEGT. CDR3 residues: CASSQFRLATSYNEQFF. The CDR3 DNA is TGTGCCAGCAGCCAATTCCGACTAGCCACCTCCTACAATGAGCAGTTCTTC.

The V and J genes are TRBV5-1 and TRBJ2-5; D is undetermined. Matching the DNA end better, TRBJ2-1 makes the J call doubtful. Germline CDR1 and CDR2: SGHRS and YFSETQ. This CDR3 spans 15 amino acids. The CDR3 reads CASSLGISGNNEQFF. As DNA, the CDR3 is TGCGCCAGCAGCTTGGGGATCTCCGGCAACAATGAGCAGTTCTTC.

Concerning this clonotype: The junction and the germline gene differ at one end; a read error may be behind it. V gene TRBV4-3 combines with J gene TRBJ2-2; TRBD2 matches at 9 bases. The CDR3 sequence is 18 residues long. Germline CDR1 is LGHNA and CDR2 is YSLEER. CDR3 sequence: CANSLKSGAGGYTGELFF. The CDR3 DNA reads TGCGCCAACAGCCTGAAGAGTGGAGCGGGAGGTTACACCGGGGAGCTGTTTTTT.

This clonotype was found once. The rearrangement links TRBV2 to TRBJ1-6; 9 nucleotides agree with TRBD1. The CDR3 has 13 residues. Trimming at V came to 8 bases and at J to 5 bases, leaving 1 base not matched to a gene. Germline CDR1 is SNHLY and CDR2 is FYNNEI. The CDR3 reads CASRDRDNSPLHF. The CDR3 nucleotides are TGTGCCAGCCGGGACAGGGATAATTCACCCCTCCACTTT.

The rearrangement joins TRBV2 to TRBJ2-1, with TRBD2 identical over 15 bases. CDR3 length: 14 amino acids. Germline CDR1 reads SNHLY; CDR2 reads FYNNEI. J gave up 7 bases and V 7 bases, and 2 bases lay outside the gene matches. As DNA, the CDR3 is TGTGCCAGCACCGGGACTAGCGGGAGGAATGAGCAGTTCTTC. Translation: CASTGTSGRNEQFF. The variable domain in full, completed from reference TRBV2 and TRBJ2-1, reads EPEVTQTPSHQVTQMGQEVILRCVPISNHLYFYWYRQILGQKVEFLVSFYNNEISEKSEIFDDQFSVERPDGSNFTLKIRSTKLEDSAMYFCASTGTSGRNEQFFGPGTRLTVL.

As for this clonotype: One end of the junction is discordant with germline, which a read error may explain. This chain joins TRBV7-2 and TRBJ1-2; perhaps TRBD1 as D (6 bases). CDR1 and CDR2 from the germline V gene are SGHTA and FQGNSA. CDR3 length equals 15 residues. CDR3 nucleotides: TGTGCCAGCAGCCCACATCCTAGGGGGAGGGAAGTGCTCGTCTTC. It encodes CASSPHPRGREVLVF.